A selection of T cell receptor beta chains follows, all from one sample in a study of T cells after yellow fever vaccination. TCRdb passed the 5' RACE reads through MiXCR, listing each CDR3 protein once. The sample contains under 300,000 distinct CDR3 sequences, over 10% of which appear only once. The sample in question was CD4+ T cells sorted from PBMCs, obtained 45 days after the yellow fever booster vaccination. Every receptor here comes from a young man who received the YFV17D yellow fever vaccine. CDR3s include the opening cysteine and the closing phenylalanine or tryptophan. A D gene is named only where the DNA matches it firmly. A clone size is listed for some rows: how often the clone was seen (once, few, many), or a class if it is expanded.

d_call j_call v_call clone_size cdr3_nt cdr3_aa
TRBD2 TRBJ2-5 TRBV10-3 . TGTGCCACTGGACTAGCGGACATGCAAGAGACCCAGTACTTC CATGLADMQETQYF
. TRBJ2-7 TRBV15 . TGTGCCACCAGCAGTGATGCGGGCTTAGTCTCCTACGAGCAGTACTTC CATSSDAGLVSYEQYF
. TRBJ2-5 TRBV25-1 . TGTGCCAGCAGTGACCTCATCTTAGCGGAACAAGAGACCCAGTACTTC CASSDLILAEQETQYF
TRBD2 TRBJ2-5 TRBV5-1 . TGCGCCAGCAGCTCCTTAGCGGGAGAAGAGACCCAGTACTTC CASSSLAGEETQYF
. TRBJ2-7 TRBV20-1 . TGCAGTGCCATTGGCCCGGGAACACTCTACGAGCAGTACTTC CSAIGPGTLYEQYF
. TRBJ2-3 TRBV5-6 many TGTGCCAGCAGCGGAGGTGAGGGATGGACAGATACGCAGTATTTT CASSGGEGWTDTQYF
TRBD2 TRBJ2-5 TRBV20-1 few TGCAGTGCTAGAGAGGCTAGCGGTATCCAAGAGACCCAGTACTTC CSAREASGIQETQYF
TRBD1 TRBJ2-7 TRBV12-3/TRBV12-4 few TGTGCCAGCAGCCGAAACCCGGGACAGGGACCCTACGAGCAGTACTTC CASSRNPGQGPYEQYF
. TRBJ2-1 TRBV24-1 . TGTGCCACCAGTGTACCACCTCTGTGGTTCTTC CATSVPPLWFF
. TRBJ2-1 TRBV20-1 few TGCAGTGCTAGAGCCGCGACTGGAAGCTCCTACAATGAGCAGTTCTTC CSARAATGSSYNEQFF
TRBD1 TRBJ1-2 TRBV5-5 few TGTGCCAGCAGCTTGGGGACAGGGACTGAAGGCTACACCTTC CASSLGTGTEGYTF
TRBD2 TRBJ2-5 TRBV12-3/TRBV12-4 . TGTGCCAGCAATACCTTAGCGGGAGGGGGGGAGACCCAGTACTTC CASNTLAGGGETQYF
. TRBJ2-1 TRBV18 . TGTGCCAGCTCACCAGGGACCCAAAATGAGCAGTTCTTC CASSPGTQNEQFF
TRBD1 TRBJ2-7 TRBV12-3/TRBV12-4 few TGTGCCAGCATGCGGGACAGGACCTCCTACGAGCAGTACTTC CASMRDRTSYEQYF
. TRBJ2-5 TRBV5-1 many TGTGCCAGCAGCTCACGCGCGGGCGAGACCCAGTACTTC CASSSRAGETQYF
. TRBJ1-2 TRBV10-3 few TGTGCCATCAGTGTACAGGATAATGGCTACACCTTC CAISVQDNGYTF
TRBD2 TRBJ2-7 TRBV30 few TGTGCCTGGAGACTAGCGGGAGTCAACGAGCAGTACTTC CAWRLAGVNEQYF
TRBD1 TRBJ2-5 TRBV4-2 . TGTGCCAGCAGCCAAGGTCTGGACAGGGCCCAAGAGACCCAGTACTTC CASSQGLDRAQETQYF
. TRBJ2-7 TRBV7-2 . TGTGCCAGCAGCTTAGATATTGTGTCCTACGAGCAGTACTTC CASSLDIVSYEQYF
TRBD2 TRBJ2-5 TRBV20-1 many TGCAGTGCGAGACTAGCAGATCGAGAGACCCAGTACTTC CSARLADRETQYF
TRBD2 TRBJ2-7 TRBV18 . TGTGCCAGCTCACTAGGGGAGGGAGGATACGAGCAGTACTTC CASSLGEGGYEQYF
. TRBJ1-6 TRBV6-5 many TGTGCCAGCAGGGATTCGGGTAATTCACCCCTCCACTTT CASRDSGNSPLHF
. TRBJ2-7 TRBV7-6 . TGTGCCAGCAGCCCCCAGGATGGGGGCTACGAGCAGTACTTC CASSPQDGGYEQYF
. TRBJ2-7 TRBV7-2 . TGTGCCAGCAGCCCCAGGGTCTGGGCGAACTCCTACGAGCAGTACTTC CASSPRVWANSYEQYF
TRBD1 TRBJ2-1 TRBV18 few TGTGCCAGCTCAGCGGGACAGGGGGGCGATGAGCAGTTCTTC CASSAGQGGDEQFF
. TRBJ2-5 TRBV5-4 few TGTGCCAGCAGCTTGGCCGGGGGCCGGACCCAGTACTTC CASSLAGGRTQYF
. TRBJ2-7 TRBV7-6 . TGTGCCAGCAGCTTGGGAGGGGGGACCAAATTCCACGAGCAGTACTTC CASSLGGGTKFHEQYF
TRBD1 TRBJ2-7 TRBV29-1 few TGCAGCGTGTCCGGGACAGTCGGCTCCTACGAGCAGTACTTC CSVSGTVGSYEQYF
. TRBJ2-4 TRBV20-1 . TGCAGTGCTAGTGATGAGGGCTTCTTATCCATTCAGTACTTC CSASDEGFLSIQYF
. TRBJ2-2 TRBV10-3 few TGTGCCATCAGATCCGGGACCCCAGGGGCCGGGGAGCTGTTTTTT CAIRSGTPGAGELFF
. TRBJ2-3 TRBV5-1 . TGCGCCAGCAGCTTGGTTGCGAGGGACCCAGATACGCAGTATTTT CASSLVARDPDTQYF
. TRBJ2-7 TRBV7-8 few TGTGCCAGCAGCTTTGGGGGCTCCTACGAGCAGTACTTC CASSFGGSYEQYF
. TRBJ2-7 TRBV12-3/TRBV12-4 many TGTGCCAGCAGTTTAGCGCTGTCCTACGAGCAGTACTTC CASSLALSYEQYF
. TRBJ2-1 TRBV20-1 few TGCAGTGCCCCCGAGGGGAGTGAGGGTGAGCAGTTCTTC CSAPEGSEGEQFF
TRBD1 TRBJ2-5 TRBV7-2 few TGTGCCAGCAGCCTAGACAGGGGGGCAGAGACCCAGTACTTC CASSLDRGAETQYF
. TRBJ2-1 TRBV20-1 many TGCAGTGCTGAGGACAGCCGTTTCGCCTACAATGAGCAGTTCTTC CSAEDSRFAYNEQFF
TRBD1 TRBJ1-1 TRBV20-1 . TGCAGTGCTAAACAGGGGGGGGGTAGTGGGAGCACTGAAGCTTTCTTT CSAKQGGGSGSTEAFF
. TRBJ1-6 TRBV7-8 . TGTGCCAGCAGCCCCAGGGAGGGGGGTAATTCACCCCTCCACTTT CASSPREGGNSPLHF
. TRBJ2-7 TRBV7-2 . TGTGCCAGCAGCTCTTTCACCCCGGCTGGTACCGAGCAGTACTTC CASSSFTPAGTEQYF
TRBD2 TRBJ2-3 TRBV15 few TGTGCCACCAGCATCGTAGCGGGAGTGCGTTCGGATACGCAGTATTTT CATSIVAGVRSDTQYF
TRBD2 TRBJ2-1 TRBV5-6 . TGTGCCAGCAGCGGCCTTAGCGGGAGGAGGAATGAGCAGTTCTTC CASSGLSGRRNEQFF
. TRBJ2-7 TRBV29-1 few TGCAGCGTTGAGCAGGGCCCCTCGGAGCAGTACTTC CSVEQGPSEQYF
TRBD2 TRBJ2-5 TRBV10-1 . TGCGCCAGCAGAACGACTAGCGGGAGGGTCCTCTCCCAAGAGACCCAGTACTTC CASRTTSGRVLSQETQYF
. TRBJ2-1 TRBV5-1 many TGCGCCAGCAGCTTGTTGGGGGACTCCTACAATGAGCAGTTCTTC CASSLLGDSYNEQFF
. TRBJ2-2 TRBV29-1 . TGCAGCGTTGCTAGGGGGGAGAACGGGGAGCTGTTTTTT CSVARGENGELFF
. TRBJ2-1 TRBV6-1 . TGTGCCAGCAAATATGGGGCGGGGGCCGGTGAGCAGTTCTTC CASKYGAGAGEQFF
. TRBJ1-6 TRBV12-3/TRBV12-4 few TGTGCCAGCACCCTACTTGGGTCACCCCTCCACTTT CASTLLGSPLHF
. TRBJ2-2 TRBV11-3 few TGTGCCAGCAGCTTAAATTTGGGGGAGCTGTTTTTT CASSLNLGELFF
. TRBJ2-7 TRBV7-6 . TGTGCCAGCAGCTTAGCTGGGACACTTTACGAGCAGTACTTC CASSLAGTLYEQYF
TRBD2 TRBJ2-1 TRBV7-2 . TGTGCCAGCAGCCCAGTGCGTAGCGGGAGTTCGCCGTTCTTC CASSPVRSGSSPFF
. TRBJ2-2 TRBV20-1 many TGCAGTGCTAGCGGGGCGAACACCGGGGAGCTGTTTTTT CSASGANTGELFF
. TRBJ1-1 TRBV9 few TGTGCCAGCGCGGTAGGGGGACGTTTGGGGAACACTGAAGCTTTCTTT CASAVGGRLGNTEAFF
TRBD2 TRBJ2-7 TRBV6-5 few TGTGCCAGCAGTTACACTTATTCCGGGACTAGCGGGAAGACCTACGAGCAGTACTTC CASSYTYSGTSGKTYEQYF